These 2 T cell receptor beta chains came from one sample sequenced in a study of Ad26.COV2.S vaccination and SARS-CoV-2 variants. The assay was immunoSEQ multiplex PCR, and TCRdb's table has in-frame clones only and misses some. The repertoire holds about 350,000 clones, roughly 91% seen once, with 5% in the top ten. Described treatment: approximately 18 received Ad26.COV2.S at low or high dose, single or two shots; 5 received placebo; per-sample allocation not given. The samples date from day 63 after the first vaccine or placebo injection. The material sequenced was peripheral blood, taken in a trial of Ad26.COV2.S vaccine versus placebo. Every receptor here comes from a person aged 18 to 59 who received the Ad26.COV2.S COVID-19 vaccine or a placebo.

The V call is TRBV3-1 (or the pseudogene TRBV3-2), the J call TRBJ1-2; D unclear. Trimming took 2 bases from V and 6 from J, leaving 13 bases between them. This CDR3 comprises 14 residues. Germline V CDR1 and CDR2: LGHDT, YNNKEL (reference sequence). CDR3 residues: CASSQLSLADGYTF. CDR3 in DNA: TGTGCCAGCAGCCAATTATCCCTAGCGGATGGCTACACCTTC.

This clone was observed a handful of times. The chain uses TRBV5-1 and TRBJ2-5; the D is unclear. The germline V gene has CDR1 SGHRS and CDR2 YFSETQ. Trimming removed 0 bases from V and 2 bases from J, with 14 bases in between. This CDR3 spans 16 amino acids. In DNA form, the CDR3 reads TGCGCCAGCAGCTTGGGGCCGGGCCCCGTGCAAGAGACCCAGTACTTC. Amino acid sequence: CASSLGPGPVQETQYF.